This TCR beta chain was found in a study of graft-versus-host responses after intestinal transplantation. In the study overall: Transplant types were multivisceral, liver-intestinal, or isolated intestinal.

By sample fraction, this clone is medium-sized (0.01 to 0.1%). Here immunoSEQ multiplex PCR was the method, and the copy in TCRdb shows in-frame clones only, minus some. The sample includes 8,000 to 9,500 clones, 31% of them seen just once. The specimen comprised alloreactive CD4+ T cells from a mixed lymphocyte reaction culture, sampled before intestinal transplant. Subset: CFSE-low proliferating T cells sorted from roughly six-day pre-transplant mixed lymphocyte reaction (GvH or HvG direction). This receptor was taken from a human patient who received an intestinal transplant.

The CDR3 bases are TGTGCCAGCAAAGGACTAGCAGTCGATGAGCAGTTCTTC. Translated: CASKGLAVDEQFF. This rearrangement joins TRBV2 to TRBJ2-1, with 8 bases aligning to TRBD2. This CDR3 has 13 amino acids. Germline-derived CDR1 and CDR2 are SNHLY and FYNNEI. V gave up 7 bases and J gave up 8 bases; unmatched junction bases: 7.